Sequencing of this T cell receptor (beta chain) was carried out in a study of T cell responses to AZD1222 COVID-19 vaccine. This clone has more than one count but fewer than ten. The CDR3 contains 15 residues. The J segment lost 8 bases and the V segment lost 1 base, leaving 9 bases of the junction unmatched. CDR1 is SEHNR, CDR2 FQNEAQ, per germline (reference sequence). TCRdb's table, derived via immunoSEQ multiplex PCR, lists solely in-frame clones and lacks some. The table has 120,000 or so clones, 92% seen once. The gene calls are TRBV7-9 and TRBJ2-3, with 7 bases aligning to TRBD2. Sample: peripheral blood, taken on day 0 of AZD1222 vaccination. The receptor comes from an adult in good health. In nucleotides, the CDR3 is TGTGCCAGCAGCTTAGAGGGAGGGTGGGCTGGTACGCAGTATTTT. This gives the protein CASSLEGGWAGTQYF.